The T cell receptor beta chain described here comes from a study of T cell changes during pregnancy in multiple sclerosis. TCRdb's copy holds only in-frame clones and misses some; the assay was immunoSEQ multiplex PCR. The profile shows about 40,000 clones, roughly nine tenths of them singletons. CDR1 and CDR2 (germline): LNHDA, SQIVND (reference sequence). With 6 bases clipped from V and 6 bases from J, the junction kept 15 bases outside the gene matches. The CDR3 runs to 18 residues. This receptor was taken from a female donor with multiple sclerosis, enrolled in a pregnancy study. The J gene is TRBJ2-1, the V gene TRBV19; 12 nucleotides line up with TRBD2. Source: CD4+ T cells from peripheral blood mononuclear cells, taken after pregnancy. The CDR3 region has the DNA TGTGCCAGTAGATCACCCGGGTGGACTAGCGGGGCGGGCAATGAGCAGTTCTTC. Its translation is CASRSPGWTSGAGNEQFF.